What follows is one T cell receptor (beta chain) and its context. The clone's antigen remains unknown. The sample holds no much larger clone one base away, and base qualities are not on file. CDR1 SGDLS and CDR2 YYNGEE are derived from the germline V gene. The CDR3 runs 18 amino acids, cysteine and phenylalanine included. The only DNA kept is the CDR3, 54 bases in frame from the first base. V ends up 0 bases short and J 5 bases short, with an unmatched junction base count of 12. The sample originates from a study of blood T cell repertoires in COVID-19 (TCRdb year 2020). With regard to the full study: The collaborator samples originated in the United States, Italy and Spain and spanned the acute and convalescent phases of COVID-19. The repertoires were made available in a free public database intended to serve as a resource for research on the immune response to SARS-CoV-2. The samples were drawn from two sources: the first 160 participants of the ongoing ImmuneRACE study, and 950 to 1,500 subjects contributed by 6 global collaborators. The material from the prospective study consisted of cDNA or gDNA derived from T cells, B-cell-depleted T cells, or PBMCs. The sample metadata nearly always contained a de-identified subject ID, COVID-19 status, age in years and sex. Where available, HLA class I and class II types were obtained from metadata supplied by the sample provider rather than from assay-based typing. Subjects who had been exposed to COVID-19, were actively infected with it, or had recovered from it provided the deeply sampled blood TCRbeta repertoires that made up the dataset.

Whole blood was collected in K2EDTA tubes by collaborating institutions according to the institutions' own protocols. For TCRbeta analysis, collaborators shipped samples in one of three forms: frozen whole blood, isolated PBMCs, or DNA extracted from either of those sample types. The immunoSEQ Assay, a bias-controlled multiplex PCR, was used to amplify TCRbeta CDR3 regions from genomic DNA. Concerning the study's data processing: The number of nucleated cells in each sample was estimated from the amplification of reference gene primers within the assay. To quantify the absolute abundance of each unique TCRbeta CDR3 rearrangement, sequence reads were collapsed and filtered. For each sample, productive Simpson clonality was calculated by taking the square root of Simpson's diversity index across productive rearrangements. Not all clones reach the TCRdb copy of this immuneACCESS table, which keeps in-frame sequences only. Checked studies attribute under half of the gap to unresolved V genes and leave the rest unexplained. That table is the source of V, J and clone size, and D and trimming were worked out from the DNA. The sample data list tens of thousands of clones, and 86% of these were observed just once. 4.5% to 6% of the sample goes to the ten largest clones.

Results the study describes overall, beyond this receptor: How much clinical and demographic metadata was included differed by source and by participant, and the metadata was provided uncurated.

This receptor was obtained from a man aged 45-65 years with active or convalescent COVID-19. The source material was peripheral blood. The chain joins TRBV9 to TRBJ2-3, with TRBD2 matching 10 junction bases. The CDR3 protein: CASSVESGGAQVRDTQYF. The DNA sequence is TGTGCCAGCAGCGTAGAGAGCGGGGGGGCCCAGGTTAGAGATACGCAGTATTTT. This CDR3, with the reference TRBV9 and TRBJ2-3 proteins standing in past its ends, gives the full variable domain DSGVTQTPKHLITATGQRVTLRCSPRSGDLSVYWYQQSLDQGLQFLIQYYNGEERAKGNILERFSAQQFPDLHSELNLSSLELGDSALYFCASSVESGGAQVRDTQYFGPGTRLTVL.